The source of this T cell receptor (beta chain) is a study of cytomegalovirus exposure and HLA in healthy donors. Assay: immunoSEQ multiplex PCR; the TCRdb copy retains only in-frame clones and omits some. The repertoire consists of fewer than 200,000 clones, with around nine tenths occurring once and the leading ten covering 4% to 4.5%. The germline gives CDR1 SGHDN, CDR2 FVKESK. The length of the CDR3 is 14 residues. J was trimmed by 6 bases and V by 4 bases; bases with no gene match: 4. The sequence came from a man aged 18-30 years in good health and CMV-seropositive. The gene calls are TRBV14 and TRBJ1-2, with TRBD1 matching over 11 bases. The sample consisted of PBMCs. CDR3 DNA: TGTGCCAGCAGCCCTCTGGGACAGGGGGATGGCTACACCTTC. This sequence encodes CASSPLGQGDGYTF. Full variable domain (rest looked up from reference TRBV14 and TRBJ1-2): EAGVTQFPSHSVIEKGQTVTLRCDPISGHDNLYWYRRVMGKEIKFLLHFVKESKQDESGMPNNRFLAERTGGTYSTLKVQPAELEDSGVYFCASSPLGQGDGYTFGSGTRLTVV.